The 21 T cell receptor beta chains below come from one sample, sequenced in a study of blood T cell repertoires in COVID-19. TCRdb's copy holds only in-frame clones and misses some; the assay was immunoSEQ multiplex PCR. The sample records roughly 49,000 clones, roughly nine tenths being singletons. The specimen sequenced was peripheral blood. Source of these receptors: a man in his fifties or sixties with active COVID-19.

This chain uses TRBV5-1 with TRBJ2-2, with 9 bases lining up with TRBD2. J was trimmed by 3 bases and V by 3 bases; bases with no gene match: 12. The length of the CDR3 is 18 residues. Per the germline V gene, CDR1 is SGHRS and CDR2 is YFSETQ. The CDR3 sequence is CASSWGQIAGVDTGELFF. For the CDR3, the DNA is TGCGCCAGCAGCTGGGGACAGATAGCGGGAGTCGACACCGGGGAGCTGTTTTTT.

This clone occurred once. The chain couples TRBV15 to TRBJ1-1, with TRBD1 as a possible D gene (6 bases). Germline lookup yields CDR1 LNHNV and CDR2 YYDKDF (reference sequence). V gave up 0 bases and J gave up 0 bases, with 14 bases separating them. The CDR3 spans 17 residues. In DNA, the CDR3 is TGTGCCACCAGCAGAGATCCTTTCCAGGGGATGAACACTGAAGCTTTCTTT. It specifies CATSRDPFQGMNTEAFF.

V is TRBV11-3 and J is TRBJ2-1; D gene uncertain. V lost 1 base, J lost 8 bases, and 12 bases lay in between. This CDR3 has 14 amino acids. Germline CDR1 and CDR2: SGHNT and YENEEA. In DNA form, the CDR3 reads TGTGCCAGCAGCTTAGCCCCAGTCGGGTATGAGCAGTTCTTC. Amino acid sequence: CASSLAPVGYEQFF.

CDR3 sequence (DNA): TGTGCCAGTAGTATTGGAGGGAGGGCCCCCGGTTTGAGATATCAAGAGACCCAGTACTTC. This encodes CASSIGGRAPGLRYQETQYF. The V gene is TRBV19, the J gene TRBJ2-5, with 7 bases matching TRBD2. CDR3 length: 20 amino acids. Per the germline V gene, CDR1 is LNHDA and CDR2 is SQIVND (reference sequence). The junction had 21 bases not matched to a gene; V was cut back by 3 bases and J by 2 bases.

The chain uses TRBV4-2 and TRBJ2-7, with 10 nucleotides matching TRBD2. CDR1 is LGHNA, CDR2 YNFKEQ, per germline. This CDR3 contains 17 residues. J gave up 5 bases and V 0 bases, and 10 bases lay outside the gene matches. DNA for the CDR3: TGTGCCAGCAGCCAAGATCAGGGAGCGGGAGGGTCAGACGAGCAGTACTTC. It translates to CASSQDQGAGGSDEQYF.

The chain combines TRBV19 with TRBJ1-5; possibly TRBD1 for D (5 bases). Trimming pared 8 bases from V and 2 bases from J, leaving 16 bases between. Germline CDR1 LNHDA, CDR2 SQIVND (reference sequence). The CDR3 extends over 15 amino acids. Here the CDR3 DNA reads TGTGCCAGTGGGTCGGGAGGGGCCGGCAATCAGCCCCAGCATTTT. Translating gives CASGSGGAGNQPQHF.

Written as DNA, the CDR3 is TGTGCCAGCAGCTTAAGTGCGGGACGTAGGATGGGTACAGATACGCAGTATTTT. Amino acid sequence: CASSLSAGRRMGTDTQYF. V is TRBV7-3 and J is TRBJ2-3; possible D gene TRBD2, 6 bases. Trimming took off 1 base at V and 3 bases at J, with 20 bases between the two ends. The CDR3 extends over 18 amino acids. Germline V gives CDR1 SGHTA, CDR2 FQGTGA.

V usage is TRBV15 and J usage is TRBJ2-2; maybe TRBD2 (6 bases). CDR3 size: 18 residues. With 1 base removed from V and 1 base from J, the gap between germline ends came to 16 bases. CDR1 is LNHNV and CDR2 is YYDKDF in the germline V gene (reference sequence). For the CDR3, the DNA is TGTGCCACCAGCAGAGGCCGGGGGAGACACTTGAACACCGGGGAGCTGTTTTTT. The encoded protein is CATSRGRGRHLNTGELFF.

The V gene is TRBV9, the J gene TRBJ2-3; 11 bases fit TRBD2. J was trimmed by 2 bases and V by 2 bases; bases with no gene match: 7. Germline CDR1 is SGDLS and CDR2 is YYNGEE. The CDR3 loop spans 17 amino acids. CDR3 sequence reads: CASSVPGLAGFTDTQYF. The CDR3 DNA follows: TGTGCCAGCAGCGTCCCTGGACTAGCGGGTTTCACAGATACGCAGTATTTT.

This chain connects TRBV3-1 (or the pseudogene TRBV3-2) to TRBJ2-6; the D is unclear. The CDR3 is 18 residues long. Trimming removed 6 bases at V and 2 bases at J, with 20 bases between. From germline, CDR1 is LGHDT and CDR2 YNNKEL (reference sequence). In DNA, the CDR3 is TGTGCCAGCAGACTACCCATTGGCCTCTCGGCTGGGGCCAACGTCCTGACTTTC. Translating it yields CASRLPIGLSAGANVLTF.

The chain couples TRBV3-1 (or the pseudogene TRBV3-2) to TRBJ2-3; TRBD2 aligns across 12 bases. This CDR3 has 13 residues. V lost 4 bases and J lost 12; bases outside the gene matches: 5. CDR1 and CDR2 from the germline V gene are LGHDT and YNNKEL (reference sequence). CDR3 amino acids: CASSPETSGSQYF. CDR3 DNA sequence: TGTGCCAGCAGCCCCGAGACTAGCGGGAGTCAGTATTTT.

The rearrangement joins TRBV7-9 to TRBJ2-5; tentatively, D is TRBD1 (6 bases). V lost 4 bases and J lost 1, with 16 bases in between. Germline values: CDR1 SEHNR, CDR2 FQNEAQ (reference sequence). The CDR3 runs to 16 residues. The CDR3 nucleotides are TGTGCCAGCAGCTCAGGGGCGATGGGAATCCAAGAGACCCAGTACTTC. Protein sequence: CASSSGAMGIQETQYF.

This clone has just one count. This rearrangement joins TRBV27 to TRBJ2-1; 10 bases fit TRBD1. This CDR3 has 14 residues. Per the germline V gene, CDR1 is MNHEY and CDR2 is SMNVEV (reference sequence). The V gene end was trimmed by 6 bases and the J gene end by 7 bases; junction bases not matched to a gene: 6. CDR3 nucleotide sequence: TGTGCCAGCAGCCCGGACAGGGGGAGGAATGAGCAGTTCTTC. This sequence encodes CASSPDRGRNEQFF.

J is TRBJ2-3 and V is TRBV11-3; TRBD2 agrees at 8 bases. This CDR3 spans 17 amino acids. Germline-derived CDR1 and CDR2 are SGHNT and YENEEA. Germline trimming cut 1 base from V and 2 bases from J; bases unmatched to any gene: 8. The CDR3 protein is CASSLAGLASHTDTQYF. Written as DNA, the CDR3 is TGTGCCAGCAGCTTAGCCGGACTAGCTTCTCACACAGATACGCAGTATTTT. Variable domain in full (rest from reference TRBV11-3 and TRBJ2-3): EAGVVQSPRYKIIEKKQPVAFWCNPISGHNTLYWYLQNLGQGPELLIRYENEEAVDDSQLPKDRFSAERLKGVDSTLKIQPAELGDSAVYLCASSLAGLASHTDTQYFGPGTRLTVL.

The chain recombines TRBV3-1 (or the pseudogene TRBV3-2) with TRBJ2-5; 10 bases map to TRBD2. CDR3 length equals 15 residues. From germline, CDR1 is LGHDT and CDR2 YNNKEL (reference sequence). The V and J ends lost 3 bases and 4 bases, in that order; junction bases with no gene match: 5. The CDR3 bases are TGTGCCAGCAGCCACCCAGCGGGGGGGGGAGAGACCCAGTACTTC. This encodes CASSHPAGGGETQYF.

This rearrangement joins TRBV5-1 to TRBJ2-7; 11 bases agree with TRBD1. This CDR3 contains 15 residues. The germline V gene has CDR1 SGHRS and CDR2 YFSETQ. V lost 3 bases and J lost 8; bases outside the gene matches: 10. The CDR3, as DNA: TGCGCCAGCAGCTGGGACGGCGGACAGGGGGCCCAGCAGTACTTC. Its translation is CASSWDGGQGAQQYF.

The chain recombines TRBV3-1 (or the pseudogene TRBV3-2) with TRBJ2-1; D perhaps matches TRBD2 (5 bases). CDR3 length: 15 amino acids. Trimming left V 1 base short and J 7 bases short, with 14 bases between. Germline assignment: CDR1 LGHDT and CDR2 YNNKEL (reference sequence). The CDR3 is CASSQGLISGNEQFF. CDR3 coding DNA: TGTGCCAGCAGCCAAGGTCTAATCTCGGGAAATGAGCAGTTCTTC.

CDR3 loop: CASTLASHPGYEQYF. In nucleotides, the CDR3 is TGTGCCAGCACCCTAGCGTCCCATCCCGGCTACGAGCAGTACTTC. The rearrangement links TRBV28 to TRBJ2-7; the D gene is possibly TRBD2 (6 bases). The CDR3 length is 15 residues. Germline V gene data show CDR1 as MDHEN and CDR2 as SYDVKM. With 7 bases removed from V and 3 bases from J, the gap between germline ends came to 19 bases.

Turning to this clone: A read error may account for a junction end that differs from germline. The chain couples TRBV5-1 to TRBJ2-1, with 14 bases fitting TRBD2. The CDR3 contains 14 residues. The germline gives CDR1 SGHRS, CDR2 YFSETQ. The CDR3 DNA is TGCGCCAGCAGAGCGGGACTAGCGGGAGCTGAGCGGTTCTTC. The encoded protein is CASRAGLAGAERFF.

The rearrangement joins TRBV12-3 or TRBV12-4 to TRBJ1-5; TRBD1 matches 8 bases. CDR3 length: 13 amino acids. V shed 6 bases, J shed 9 bases, and the junction held 7 bases outside the gene matches. The CDR3 sequence: CASRGTGPSPQHF. DNA for the CDR3: TGTGCCAGCAGGGGGACAGGACCCTCGCCCCAGCATTTT.

The chain couples TRBV6-5 to TRBJ1-5; possibly TRBD1 for D (6 bases). The V gene's germline CDR1 is MNHEY and CDR2 SVGAGI. This CDR3 comprises 15 residues. Between the trimmed V and J ends, which lost 5 bases and 7 bases, there was a span of 18 bases. CDR3: CASSTQTGKGQPQHF. The CDR3 nucleotides are TGTGCCAGCAGTACCCAAACAGGGAAGGGACAGCCCCAGCATTTT.